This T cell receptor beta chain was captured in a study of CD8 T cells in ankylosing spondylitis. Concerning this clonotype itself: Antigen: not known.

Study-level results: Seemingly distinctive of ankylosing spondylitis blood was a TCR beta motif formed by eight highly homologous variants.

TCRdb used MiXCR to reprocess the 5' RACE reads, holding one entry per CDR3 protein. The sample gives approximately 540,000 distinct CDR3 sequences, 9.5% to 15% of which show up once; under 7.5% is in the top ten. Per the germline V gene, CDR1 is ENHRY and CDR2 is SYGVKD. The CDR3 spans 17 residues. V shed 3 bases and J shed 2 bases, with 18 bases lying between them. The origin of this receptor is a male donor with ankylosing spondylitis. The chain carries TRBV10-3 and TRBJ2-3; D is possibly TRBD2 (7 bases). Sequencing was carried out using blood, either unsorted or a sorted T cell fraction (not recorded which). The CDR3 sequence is CAISEGRGHRDTDTQYF. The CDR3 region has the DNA TGTGCCATCAGTGAAGGGAGGGGACATCGAGACACAGATACGCAGTATTTT.